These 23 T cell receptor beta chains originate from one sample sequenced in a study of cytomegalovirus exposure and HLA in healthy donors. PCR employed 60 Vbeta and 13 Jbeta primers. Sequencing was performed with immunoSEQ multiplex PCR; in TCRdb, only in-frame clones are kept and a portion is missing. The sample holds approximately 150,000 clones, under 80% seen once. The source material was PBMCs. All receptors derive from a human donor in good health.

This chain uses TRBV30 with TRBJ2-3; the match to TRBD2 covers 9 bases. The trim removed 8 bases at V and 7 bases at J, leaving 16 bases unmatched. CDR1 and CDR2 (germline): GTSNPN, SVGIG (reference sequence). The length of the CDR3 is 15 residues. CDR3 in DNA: TGTGCCCGAACGGTATGGCGGGGGGGCCGGAATACGCAGTATTTT. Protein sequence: CARTVWRGGRNTQYF.

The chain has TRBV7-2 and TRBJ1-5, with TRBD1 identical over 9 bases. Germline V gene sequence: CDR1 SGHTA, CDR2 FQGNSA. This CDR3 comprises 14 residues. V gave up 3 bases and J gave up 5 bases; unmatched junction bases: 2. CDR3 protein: CASSFRQGDQPQHF. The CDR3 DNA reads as TGTGCCAGCAGCTTCCGACAGGGGGATCAGCCCCAGCATTTT. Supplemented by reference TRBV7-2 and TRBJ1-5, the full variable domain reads GAGVSQSPSNKVTEKGKDVELRCDPISGHTALYWYRQSLGQGLEFLIYFQGNSAPDKSGLPSDRFSAERTGGSVSTLTIQRTQQEDSAVYLCASSFRQGDQPQHFGDGTRLSIL.

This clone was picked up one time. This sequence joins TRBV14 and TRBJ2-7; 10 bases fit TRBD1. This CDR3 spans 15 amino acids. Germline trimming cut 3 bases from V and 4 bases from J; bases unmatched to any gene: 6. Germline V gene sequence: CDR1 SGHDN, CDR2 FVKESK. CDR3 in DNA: TGTGCCAGCAGCCAGCCGGGACAGGGGAATTACGAGCAGTACTTC. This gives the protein CASSQPGQGNYEQYF.

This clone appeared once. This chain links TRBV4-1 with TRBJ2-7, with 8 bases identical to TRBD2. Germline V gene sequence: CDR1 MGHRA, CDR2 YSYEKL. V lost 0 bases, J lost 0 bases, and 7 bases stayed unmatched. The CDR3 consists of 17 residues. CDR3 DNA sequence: TGCGCCAGCAGCCAAGATTTGGATAGCGGGGACTCCTACGAGCAGTACTTC. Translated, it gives CASSQDLDSGDSYEQYF.

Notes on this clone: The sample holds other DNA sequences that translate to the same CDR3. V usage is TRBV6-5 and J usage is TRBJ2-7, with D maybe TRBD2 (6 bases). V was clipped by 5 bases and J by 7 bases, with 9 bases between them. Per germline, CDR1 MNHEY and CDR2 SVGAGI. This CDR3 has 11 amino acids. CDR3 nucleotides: TGTGCCAGCAGTAGGGCGGGAGAGCAGTACTTC. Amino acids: CASSRAGEQYF.

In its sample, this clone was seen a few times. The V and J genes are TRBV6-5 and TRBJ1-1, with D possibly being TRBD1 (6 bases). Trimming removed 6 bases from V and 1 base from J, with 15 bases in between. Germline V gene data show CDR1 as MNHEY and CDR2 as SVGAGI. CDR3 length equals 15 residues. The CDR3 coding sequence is TGTGCCAGCAGAGAACAGGGACCTTCGAACACTGAAGCTTTCTTT. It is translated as CASREQGPSNTEAFF.

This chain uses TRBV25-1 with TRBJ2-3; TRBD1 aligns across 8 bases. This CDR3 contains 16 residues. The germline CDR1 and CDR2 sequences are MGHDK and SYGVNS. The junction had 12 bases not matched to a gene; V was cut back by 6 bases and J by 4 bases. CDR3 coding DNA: TGTGCCAGCAGGGGGTCAGGGGGCCAGTTGGCAGATACGCAGTATTTT. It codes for CASRGSGGQLADTQYF.

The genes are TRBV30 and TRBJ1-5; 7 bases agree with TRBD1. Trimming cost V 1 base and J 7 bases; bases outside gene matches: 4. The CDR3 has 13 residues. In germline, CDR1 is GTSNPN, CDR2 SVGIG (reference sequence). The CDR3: CAWSGQQGQPQHF. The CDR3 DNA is TGTGCCTGGAGTGGCCAACAGGGGCAGCCCCAGCATTTT.

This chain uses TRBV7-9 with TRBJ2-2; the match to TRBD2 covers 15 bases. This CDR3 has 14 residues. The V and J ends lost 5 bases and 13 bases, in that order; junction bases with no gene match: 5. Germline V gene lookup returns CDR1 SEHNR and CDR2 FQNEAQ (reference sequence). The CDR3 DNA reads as TGTGCCAGCAGCCTCGGACTAGCGGGGGGGCGGCTGTTTTTT. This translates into CASSLGLAGGRLFF.

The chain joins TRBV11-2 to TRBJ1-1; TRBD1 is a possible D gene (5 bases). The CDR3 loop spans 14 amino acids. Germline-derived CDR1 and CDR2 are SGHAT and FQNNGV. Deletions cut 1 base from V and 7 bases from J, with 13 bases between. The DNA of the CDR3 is TGTGCCAGCAGCTTAGCTGTGGGGCAGGTTGAAGCTTTCTTT. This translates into CASSLAVGQVEAFF. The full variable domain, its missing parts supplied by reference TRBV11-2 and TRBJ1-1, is EAGVAQSPRYKIIEKRQSVAFWCNPISGHATLYWYQQILGQGPKLLIQFQNNGVVDDSQLPKDRFSAERLKGVDSTLKIQPAKLEDSAVYLCASSLAVGQVEAFFGQGTRLTVV.

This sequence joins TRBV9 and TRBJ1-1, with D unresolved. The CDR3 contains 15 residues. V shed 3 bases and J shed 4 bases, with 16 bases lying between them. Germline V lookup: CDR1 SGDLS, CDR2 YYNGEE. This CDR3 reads CASSEGPSSGTEAFF. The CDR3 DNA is TGTGCCAGCAGCGAAGGTCCCTCTTCGGGCACTGAAGCTTTCTTT.

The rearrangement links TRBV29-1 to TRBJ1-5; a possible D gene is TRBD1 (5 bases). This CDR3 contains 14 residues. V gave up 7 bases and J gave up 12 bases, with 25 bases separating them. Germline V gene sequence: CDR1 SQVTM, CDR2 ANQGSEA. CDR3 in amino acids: CSAPGSFEKSNQHF. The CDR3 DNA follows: TGCAGCGCCCCAGGGTCGTTCGAAAAAAGTAACCAGCATTTT.

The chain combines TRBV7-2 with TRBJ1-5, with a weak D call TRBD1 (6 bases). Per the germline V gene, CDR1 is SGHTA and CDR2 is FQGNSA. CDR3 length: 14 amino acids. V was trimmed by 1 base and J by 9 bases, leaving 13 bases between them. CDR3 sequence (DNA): TGTGCCAGCAGCTTAGAGCTGGGGGCCTGGCCCCAGCATTTT. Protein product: CASSLELGAWPQHF.

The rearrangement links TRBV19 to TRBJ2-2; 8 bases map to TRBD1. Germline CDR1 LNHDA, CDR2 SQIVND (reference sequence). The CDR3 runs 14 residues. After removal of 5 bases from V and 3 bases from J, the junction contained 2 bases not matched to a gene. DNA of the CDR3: TGTGCCAGTAGTGACAGGGGCGACACCGGGGAGCTGTTTTTT. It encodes CASSDRGDTGELFF.

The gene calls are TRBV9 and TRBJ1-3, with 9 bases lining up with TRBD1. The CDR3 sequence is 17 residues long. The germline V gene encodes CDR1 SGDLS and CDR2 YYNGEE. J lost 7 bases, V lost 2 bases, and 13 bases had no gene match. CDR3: CASSVRDREPSGNTIYF. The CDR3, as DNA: TGTGCCAGCAGCGTCCGGGACAGGGAACCCTCGGGCAACACCATATATTTT. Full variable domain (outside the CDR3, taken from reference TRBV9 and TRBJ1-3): DSGVTQTPKHLITATGQRVTLRCSPRSGDLSVYWYQQSLDQGLQFLIQYYNGEERAKGNILERFSAQQFPDLHSELNLSSLELGDSALYFCASSVRDREPSGNTIYFGEGSWLTVV.

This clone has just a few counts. The CDR3: CASSYTRGQGDGYTF. CDR3 DNA sequence: TGTGCCAGCAGTTATACAAGAGGACAGGGGGACGGCTACACCTTC. The chain recombines TRBV6-5 with TRBJ1-2, with 10 positions matching TRBD1. Per the germline V gene, CDR1 is MNHEY and CDR2 is SVGAGI. The CDR3 loop spans 15 amino acids. V shed 3 bases and J 8 bases; nucleotides not matched to a gene: 9.

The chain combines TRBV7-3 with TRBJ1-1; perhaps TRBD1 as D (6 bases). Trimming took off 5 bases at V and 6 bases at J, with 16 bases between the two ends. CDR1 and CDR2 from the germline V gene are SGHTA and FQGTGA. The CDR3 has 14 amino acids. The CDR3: CASSTQGWGSEAFF. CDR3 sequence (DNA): TGTGCCAGCAGCACGCAGGGGTGGGGATCTGAAGCTTTCTTT.

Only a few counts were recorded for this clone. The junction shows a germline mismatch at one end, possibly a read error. In DNA form, the CDR3 reads TGTTCCAGCACCCTGACAGGGGGCGAGTTTTGGAACACTGAAGCTTTCTTT. This codes for CSSTLTGGEFWNTEAFF. This chain joins TRBV7-9 and TRBJ1-1, with 10 nucleotides matching TRBD1. This CDR3 has 17 amino acids. Germline V gene data show CDR1 as SEHNR and CDR2 as FQNEAQ (reference sequence).

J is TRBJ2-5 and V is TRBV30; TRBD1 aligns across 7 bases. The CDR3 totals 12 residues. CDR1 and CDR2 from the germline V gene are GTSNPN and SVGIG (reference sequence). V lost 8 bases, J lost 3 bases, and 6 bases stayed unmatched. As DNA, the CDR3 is TGTGCCCGCGGGCAGGGGGAAGAGACCCAGTACTTC. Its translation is CARGQGEETQYF.

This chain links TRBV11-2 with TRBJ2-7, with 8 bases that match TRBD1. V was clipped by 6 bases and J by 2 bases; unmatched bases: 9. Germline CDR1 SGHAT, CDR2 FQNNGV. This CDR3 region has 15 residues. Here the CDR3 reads CASSFVGQGTYEQYF. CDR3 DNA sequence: TGTGCCAGCAGTTTCGTCGGACAGGGAACCTACGAGCAGTACTTC.

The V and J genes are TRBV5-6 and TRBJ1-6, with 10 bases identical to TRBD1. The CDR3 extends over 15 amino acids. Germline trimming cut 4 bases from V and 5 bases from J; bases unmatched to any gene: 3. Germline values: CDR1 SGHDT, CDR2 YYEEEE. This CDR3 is CASSVGTGDNSPLHF. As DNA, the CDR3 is TGTGCCAGCAGCGTAGGGACAGGGGATAATTCACCCCTCCACTTT.

The CDR3: CASSLRSGLGSNEQFF. The CDR3 DNA sequence: TGTGCCAGCAGCTTAAGGTCAGGTCTTGGATCCAATGAGCAGTTCTTC. This rearrangement joins TRBV11-2 to TRBJ2-1; D remains ambiguous. CDR1 and CDR2 (germline): SGHAT, FQNNGV. The CDR3 runs 16 residues. V was clipped by 2 bases and J by 6 bases, with 17 bases between them.

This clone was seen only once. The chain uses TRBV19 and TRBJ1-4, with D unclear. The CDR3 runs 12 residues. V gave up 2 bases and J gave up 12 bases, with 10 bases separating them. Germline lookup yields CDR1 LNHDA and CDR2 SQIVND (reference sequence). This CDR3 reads CASSIRQTELFF. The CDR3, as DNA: TGTGCCAGTAGTATAAGGCAGACTGAACTGTTTTTT.